This T cell receptor beta chain stems from a study of T cell repertoires in cytomegalovirus infection. For the study at large: Indications came from public TCR beta signatures; they pointed to CMV infection and to a matching HLA type.

Using its own MiXCR run on the reads, TCRdb lists one record per CDR3 protein. Altogether about 100,000 distinct CDR3 sequences are present, more than 20% being singletons, with the ten largest covering around 42%. Broader study findings: Summed public TCR beta family frequency identified CMV carriers bearing the relevant HLA. HLA-C-restricted TCR beta clonotypes specific for CMV led the ex vivo response.

Many counts were recorded for this clonotype. Its antigen is not identified. The CDR3 has 18 amino acids. Germline CDR1 SGHTA, CDR2 FQGNSA. With V trimmed by 4 bases and J by 7 bases, 19 bases remained unmatched. The TCR comes from a human donor in good health (CMV status not recorded). Some clones in this sample may be carry-over from other donors' samples. V gene TRBV7-2 combines with J gene TRBJ2-3, with 8 bases that match TRBD2. The source material was CD8+ T cells from PBMCs. CDR3 nucleotides: TGTGCCAGCAGCTCAACAATGAGTGGCGGGGGGTCCCCAAATACGCAGTATTTT. It translates to CASSSTMSGGGSPNTQYF.